One and the same sample provided the 19 T cell receptor beta chains below, sequenced in a study of shared clonotypes between healthy human individuals. Repertoires were generated with immunoSEQ multiplex PCR, while TCRdb's copy carries only in-frame clones and drops some. The profile shows approximately 2,200,000 clones, more than 85% of them singletons. It was CD45RO-negative cells, positively selected for CCR7, that made up naive CD8 cells, with terminally differentiated effector memory CD45RA+ cells excluded. Source material: naive CD8+ T cells from PBMCs. The origin of the receptors is a man between 18 and 29 years old in good health. Some clones in this sample may be carry-over from other donors' samples.

The chain carries TRBV7-9 and TRBJ2-1; D unclear. Deletions cut 2 bases from V and 5 bases from J, with 10 bases between. The CDR3 spans 14 residues. Germline lookup yields CDR1 SEHNR and CDR2 FQNEAQ (reference sequence). The CDR3 is CASSLWHPHNEQFF. The DNA for the CDR3 is TGTGCCAGCAGCTTATGGCATCCCCACAATGAGCAGTTCTTC.

The CDR3: CASSNGGTYEQYF. The CDR3 DNA reads as TGTGCCAGCAGCAACGGGGGGACCTACGAGCAGTACTTC. The chain recombines TRBV7-9 with TRBJ2-7; 7 bases are a match to TRBD2. CDR1 is SEHNR and CDR2 is FQNEAQ in the germline V gene (reference sequence). The junction had 3 bases not matched to a gene; V was cut back by 5 bases and J by 2 bases. This CDR3 comprises 13 residues.

The V gene is TRBV7-9, the J gene TRBJ1-2; perhaps TRBD1 as D (5 bases). V lost 5 bases and J lost 1, with 11 bases in between. The CDR3 runs 14 residues. Germline CDR1 SEHNR, CDR2 FQNEAQ (reference sequence). The CDR3 reads CASSLRDNNYGYTF. Written as DNA, the CDR3 is TGTGCCAGCAGCCTCAGGGATAATAACTATGGCTACACCTTC.

The genes are TRBV2 and TRBJ1-4; 11 positions agree with TRBD1. This CDR3 contains 13 residues. The V gene end was trimmed by 10 bases and the J gene end by 7 bases; junction bases not matched to a gene: 5. Germline V CDR1 and CDR2: SNHLY, FYNNEI. In DNA form, the CDR3 reads TGTGCCACCTGGGACAGGGGGAGTGAAAAACTGTTTTTT. This gives the protein CATWDRGSEKLFF.

J is TRBJ2-5 and V is TRBV4-1; D is tentatively TRBD1 or TRBD2 (5 bases each). The CDR3 covers 16 residues. Germline V gene lookup returns CDR1 MGHRA and CDR2 YSYEKL. Trimming took off 0 bases at V and 5 bases at J, with 16 bases between the two ends. DNA of the CDR3: TGCGCCAGCAGCCAAGATGACGCGTCCGAGGGGGAGACCCAGTACTTC. This encodes CASSQDDASEGETQYF.

The chain links TRBV4-3 to TRBJ1-1; 8 positions match TRBD1. Germline CDR1 reads LGHNA; CDR2 reads YSLEER. The CDR3 totals 16 residues. J was trimmed by 3 bases and V by 5 bases; bases with no gene match: 11. CDR3 in amino acids: CASSLRWQGADTEAFF. The CDR3 DNA sequence: TGCGCCAGCAGCTTAAGGTGGCAGGGGGCAGACACTGAAGCTTTCTTT.

Remarks on this clone: Additional DNA sequences in this sample encode the identical CDR3. V and J are TRBV4-3 and TRBJ2-1; a weak D match, TRBD1 (5 bases). The CDR3 is 15 amino acids. Trimming took 0 bases from V and 4 from J, leaving 10 bases between them. Germline V gives CDR1 LGHNA, CDR2 YSLEER. For the CDR3, the DNA is TGCGCCAGCAGCCAAGATCAGGGCTCTTACAATGAGCAGTTCTTC. This translates into CASSQDQGSYNEQFF.

This clone appeared once. The chain couples TRBV7-9 to TRBJ1-2, with D perhaps matching TRBD1 (6 bases). The CDR3 consists of 17 residues. The V end lost 3 bases, the J end lost 3 bases, and 20 bases lay between the germline ends. Germline V lookup: CDR1 SEHNR, CDR2 FQNEAQ (reference sequence). CDR3 sequence (DNA): TGTGCCAGCAGCTTTAAACCACCTGACGGGGGGCACTATGGCTACACCTTC. It is translated as CASSFKPPDGGHYGYTF.

The V gene is TRBV28, the J gene TRBJ2-5; TRBD1 might be the D (6 bases). The closer fit of TRBJ2-7 to the DNA end suggests the J call may be wrong. In germline, CDR1 is MDHEN, CDR2 SYDVKM. This CDR3 is 12 amino acids long. The CDR3 DNA follows: TGTGCCAGCAGCCCAGGGGAGCACGAGCAGTACTTC. Its translation: CASSPGEHEQYF.

The chain recombines TRBV27 with TRBJ2-7, with TRBD1 identical over 7 bases. CDR1 MNHEY and CDR2 SMNVEV come from the germline V gene (reference sequence). The CDR3 is 12 residues long. V shed 6 bases, J shed 5 bases, and the junction held 4 bases outside the gene matches. The CDR3 sequence: CASSDRANEQYF. CDR3 nucleotide sequence: TGTGCCAGCAGCGACAGGGCGAACGAGCAGTACTTC.

The chain combines TRBV10-1 with TRBJ2-7; 8 nucleotides match TRBD2. Germline V gene data show CDR1 as WNHNN and CDR2 as SYGVQD (reference sequence). The CDR3 consists of 14 residues. The trim removed 5 bases at V and 6 bases at J, leaving 9 bases unmatched. The CDR3 protein is CASSLAGSGSEQYF. CDR3 in DNA: TGCGCCAGCAGTTTAGCGGGATCGGGCTCCGAGCAGTACTTC.

With regard to this clone: Other nucleotide sequences in the sample specify the same CDR3. The chain has TRBV30 and TRBJ2-5; TRBD2 might be the D (5 bases). The CDR3 contains 13 residues. Germline-derived CDR1 and CDR2 are GTSNPN and SVGIG (reference sequence). Deletions cut 3 bases from V and 5 bases from J, with 13 bases between. The DNA for the CDR3 is TGTGCCTGGAGCCTTGGAGGCGCGGAGACCCAGTACTTC. Translated: CAWSLGGAETQYF.

This clone was detected only once. The chain joins TRBV2 to TRBJ2-7; D possibly corresponds to TRBD1 (5 bases). Trimming took off 4 bases at V and 7 bases at J, with 17 bases between the two ends. The CDR3 consists of 14 residues. Germline CDR1 SNHLY, CDR2 FYNNEI. The CDR3: CASSVPREGEEQYF. The DNA for the CDR3 is TGTGCCAGCAGTGTGCCCAGGGAAGGTGAGGAGCAGTACTTC.

The chain carries TRBV13 and TRBJ2-1; D is unresolved. Looked up from germline, CDR1 is PRHDT and CDR2 is FYEKMQ (reference sequence). CDR3 size: 15 residues. Trimming removed 4 bases from V and 0 bases from J, with 10 bases in between. Here the CDR3 DNA reads TGTGCCAGCAGCTCCTCGCGGCTCTCCTACAATGAGCAGTTCTTC. Translating it yields CASSSSRLSYNEQFF.

The chain joins TRBV11-2 to TRBJ1-1, with unresolved D. This CDR3 region has 12 residues. Germline-derived CDR1 and CDR2 are SGHAT and FQNNGV. Deletions cut 4 bases from V and 7 bases from J, with 10 bases between. CDR3 nucleotides: TGTGCCAGCAGCTCGGGCCATCATGAAGCTTTCTTT. Its translation is CASSSGHHEAFF.

Only a few counts were recorded for this clone. The junction shows a germline mismatch at one end, possibly a read error. This chain joins TRBV2 and TRBJ1-1; D not certain. This CDR3 has 12 residues. Germline CDR1 and CDR2: SNHLY and FYNNEI. The DNA for the CDR3 is TGTGTCAGCATGGAGGGGAACACTGAAGCTTTCTTT. Its translation: CVSMEGNTEAFF.

This chain connects TRBV28 to TRBJ2-3, with 10 bases lining up with TRBD2. CDR3 length equals 18 residues. V gave up 6 bases and J gave up 2 bases; unmatched junction bases: 14. CDR1 is MDHEN, CDR2 SYDVKM, per germline. The CDR3 DNA sequence: TGTGCCAGCAGGTGGGCTAGCGGGGGTCCGATAGACACAGATACGCAGTATTTT. It specifies CASRWASGGPIDTDTQYF.

The chain is built from TRBV11-2 and TRBJ2-7; D gene unclear. Per the germline V gene, CDR1 is SGHAT and CDR2 is FQNNGV. The CDR3 consists of 14 residues. V was trimmed by 1 base and J by 7 bases, leaving 14 bases between them. The CDR3 sequence is CASSLVRYDEEQYF. CDR3 DNA sequence: TGTGCCAGCAGCTTAGTAAGGTACGACGAAGAGCAGTACTTC. Using reference TRBV11-2 and TRBJ2-7 for the parts outside the CDR3, the full variable domain is EAGVAQSPRYKIIEKRQSVAFWCNPISGHATLYWYQQILGQGPKLLIQFQNNGVVDDSQLPKDRFSAERLKGVDSTLKIQPAKLEDSAVYLCASSLVRYDEEQYFGPGTRLTVT.

The chain carries TRBV9 and TRBJ1-3; tentatively, D is TRBD1 (6 bases). The V gene lost 0 bases and the J gene lost 3 bases, with 10 bases spanning the gap. The CDR3 consists of 15 residues. In germline, CDR1 is SGDLS, CDR2 YYNGEE. CDR3 coding DNA: TGTGCCAGCAGCGTAGGGGGGGCGCTTGGAAACACCATATATTTT. Translated: CASSVGGALGNTIYF.